The 10 T cell receptor beta chains below all came from one sample that was sequenced in a study of cytomegalovirus exposure and HLA in healthy donors. PCR primers comprised 60 Vbeta and 13 Jbeta primers. Profiled with immunoSEQ multiplex PCR; TCRdb holds only in-frame clones, not every one. This table has approximately 150,000 clones, about 72% appearing once. Sequencing was carried out using PBMCs. The receptors come from a man in his fifties or sixties in good health and CMV-seronegative.

This clone was observed a handful of times. The genes are TRBV7-9 and TRBJ2-1, with a tentative D call TRBD1 (6 bases). This CDR3 region has 12 residues. V dropped 2 bases and J dropped 14 bases, with 13 bases sitting between them. CDR1 and CDR2 from the germline V gene are SEHNR and FQNEAQ (reference sequence). The CDR3 nucleotides read TGTGCCAGCAGCTTAATACAGGGTAGTGAGTTCTTC. Its translation: CASSLIQGSEFF.

This clone has just one count. V is TRBV2 and J is TRBJ2-5, with 11 bases identical to TRBD2. CDR3 length: 16 amino acids. Trimming took 3 bases from V and 7 from J; bases not matched to a gene: 10. Germline CDR1 SNHLY, CDR2 FYNNEI. Here the CDR3 DNA reads TGTGCCAGCAGTGAGGGTCTAGCGGGGGGACGAGGGACCCAGTACTTC. Amino acids: CASSEGLAGGRGTQYF.

This clone is a singleton in its sample. This chain joins TRBV28 and TRBJ2-3; TRBD2 matches at 7 bases. This CDR3 is 15 amino acids long. With 3 bases clipped from V and 6 bases from J, the junction kept 9 bases outside the gene matches. Germline V gene lookup returns CDR1 MDHEN and CDR2 SYDVKM. This CDR3 is CASSLYRAGLDTQYF. For the CDR3, the DNA is TGTGCCAGCAGTTTGTATCGAGCGGGGCTGGATACGCAGTATTTT.

The J gene is TRBJ1-5, the V gene TRBV9, with a possible D match to TRBD1 (6 bases). The CDR3 runs to 15 residues. The germline CDR1 and CDR2 sequences are SGDLS and YYNGEE. Trimming shortened V by 0 bases and J by 7 bases, and 14 bases separated the two germline ends. For the CDR3, the DNA is TGTGCCAGCAGCGTAGAGGGAGGGGGAGACCAGCCCCAGCATTTT. It yields the protein CASSVEGGGDQPQHF.

Note on this clone: This sequence may be a read error, since a much larger clone differs from it by one base. The V call is TRBV10-3, the J call TRBJ2-7, with TRBD2 matching over 11 bases. With 5 bases clipped from V and 3 bases from J, the junction kept 6 bases outside the gene matches. Per the germline V gene, CDR1 is ENHRY and CDR2 is SYGVKD. The CDR3 runs to 15 residues. The CDR3 sequence is CAISYDTSGSYEQYF. CDR3 DNA sequence: TGTGCCATCAGTTACGATACTAGCGGGAGCTACGAGCAGTACTTC.

The chain combines TRBV7-3 with TRBJ2-1, with D maybe TRBD1 (6 bases). Looked up from germline, CDR1 is SGHTA and CDR2 is FQGTGA. V dropped 5 bases and J dropped 3 bases, with 20 bases sitting between them. This CDR3 comprises 17 residues. CDR3 residues: CASSLTAGTLDYNEQFF. The CDR3 DNA sequence: TGTGCCAGCAGCCTGACTGCCGGGACACTTGACTACAATGAGCAGTTCTTC.

This clone was observed a handful of times. This chain uses TRBV11-2 with TRBJ2-1; 8 positions agree with TRBD2. Losses at the gene ends were 1 base for V and 9 bases for J; bases not matched to a gene: 5. This CDR3 region has 14 residues. Per the germline V gene, CDR1 is SGHAT and CDR2 is FQNNGV. CDR3 sequence: CASSLVGLAGEQFF. DNA for the CDR3: TGTGCCAGCAGCTTAGTGGGGCTAGCGGGTGAGCAGTTCTTC.

The rearrangement uses TRBV9 and TRBJ1-1; D not certain. V lost 4 bases, J lost 4 bases, and 11 bases lay in between. Germline V lookup: CDR1 SGDLS, CDR2 YYNGEE. This CDR3 region has 13 residues. CDR3 sequence reads: CASSFGFGTEAFF. The CDR3 region has the DNA TGTGCCAGCAGCTTTGGTTTCGGCACTGAAGCTTTCTTT.

The chain recombines TRBV28 with TRBJ2-2; 9 nucleotides agree with TRBD2. Germline lookup yields CDR1 MDHEN and CDR2 SYDVKM. Germline trimming cut 4 bases from V and 1 base from J; bases unmatched to any gene: 4. The CDR3 consists of 16 residues. CDR3 bases: TGTGCCAGCAGTTCCACGACTAGCGGGAACACCGGGGAGCTGTTTTTT. This encodes CASSSTTSGNTGELFF.

The chain has TRBV7-9 and TRBJ2-7; D remains ambiguous. The CDR3 runs 14 residues. Trimming took off 2 bases at V and 2 bases at J, with 10 bases between the two ends. Germline V gives CDR1 SEHNR, CDR2 FQNEAQ (reference sequence). CDR3 sequence reads: CASSLIGRTYEQYF. Here the CDR3 DNA reads TGTGCCAGCAGCTTAATCGGCAGGACCTACGAGCAGTACTTC.